Below are 16 T cell receptor beta chains sequenced from a single sample in a study of T cells expressing NK-cell markers. TCRdb re-called the 5' RACE reads; every CDR3 protein appears as one record, without DNA. This table holds 7,000 to 8,500 distinct CDR3 sequences. What was sequenced was blood T cells: a sorted CD56 or NKG2C T cell subset, CD4+ or CD8+ T cells, or bulk PBMC T cells (not recorded which). All receptors come from a man between 18 and 69 years old in good health.

The chain employs TRBV29-1 and TRBJ2-7; TCRdb reports TRBD2, a call that lacks DNA to check it against. The CDR3 is made up of 13 amino acids. Germline assignment: CDR1 SQVTM and CDR2 ANQGSEA. Here the CDR3 reads CSPAYRETYEQYF.

This chain connects TRBV6-1 to TRBJ1-2; checking the TCRdb D call of TRBD1 is not possible without DNA. The CDR3 sequence is 16 residues long. From germline, CDR1 is MNHNS and CDR2 SASEGT. CDR3 residues: CASSETPDSSSYGYTF.

The chain uses TRBV20-1 and TRBJ1-4; TCRdb returns TRBD1, unconfirmable since there is no DNA. The CDR3 runs to 17 residues. CDR1 and CDR2 from the germline V gene are DFQATT and SNEGSKA (reference sequence). CDR3 protein: CSARDPPGGPNGEKLFF.

This rearrangement joins TRBV11-3 to TRBJ2-7; TCRdb lists TRBD1, though no DNA is available to test this call. CDR3 size: 15 residues. CDR1 and CDR2 (germline): SGHNT, YENEEA. CDR3 sequence: CASSLKGGPSYEQYF.

CDR3 in amino acids: CASSDSSGGAGGADTQYF. The V call is TRBV6-4, the J call TRBJ2-3; the TRBD2 assignment by TCRdb is unverifiable without DNA. Germline lookup yields CDR1 MRHNA and CDR2 SNTAGT. This CDR3 is 18 amino acids long.

The CDR3 region is CASSQRKKLFF. The gene calls are TRBV14 and TRBJ1-4. The CDR3 runs 11 residues. CDR1 is SGHDN and CDR2 is FVKESK in the germline V gene.

V usage is TRBV7-3 and J usage is TRBJ2-5. CDR3 length: 13 amino acids. CDR1 and CDR2 from the germline V gene are SGHTA and FQGTGA. This chain's CDR3 is CASSLFEQETQYF.

By frequency, this clonotype is medium-sized (0.01 to 0.1%). The rearrangement joins TRBV4-2 to TRBJ2-7; the D call from TCRdb, TRBD2, cannot be confirmed without DNA. CDR3 length: 15 residues. CDR1 and CDR2 (germline): LGHNA, YNFKEQ. The CDR3 spells CASSQSTSGAYEQYF.

This sequence joins TRBV5-1 and TRBJ2-7. CDR3 length: 16 residues. The V gene's germline CDR1 is SGHRS and CDR2 YFSETQ. CDR3 residues: CASSLANRGGSYEQYF.

The chain carries TRBV11-2 and TRBJ2-3. There are 17 residues in the CDR3. Germline V CDR1 and CDR2: SGHAT, FQNNGV. CDR3 amino acids: CASSLDAALSHTDTQYF.

The chain couples TRBV20-1 to TRBJ2-5; lacking DNA, the TRBD2 call made by TCRdb goes unchecked. Per germline, CDR1 DFQATT and CDR2 SNEGSKA (reference sequence). CDR3 length: 17 amino acids. The CDR3 here is CSAFAPSPSGPQETQYF.

This clonotype is labeled medium-sized based on frequency. The rearrangement uses TRBV10-3 and TRBJ2-7; TCRdb's D call of TRBD2 is untestable without DNA. Germline V gene lookup returns CDR1 ENHRY and CDR2 SYGVKD. The CDR3 length is 14 residues. CDR3 in amino acids: CAISERQGPYEQYF.

This clonotype is identified as medium-sized (0.01 to 0.1%) from frequency. This chain uses TRBV6-5 with TRBJ2-5; TCRdb picks TRBD1, but there is no DNA to check that call. CDR1 and CDR2 from the germline V gene are MNHEY and SVGAGI. The CDR3 runs 15 residues. The CDR3 protein is CASSYAPQGGETQYF.

This CDR3 is CSADHRDFTDTQYF. The chain carries TRBV20-1 and TRBJ2-3; TCRdb's D gene call, TRBD2, goes unchecked for lack of DNA. From germline, CDR1 is DFQATT and CDR2 SNEGSKA (reference sequence). The CDR3 loop spans 14 amino acids.

The rearrangement links TRBV6-2 or TRBV6-3 to TRBJ2-3; TCRdb's D call, TRBD2, is unchecked because there is no DNA. The CDR3 totals 20 residues. Germline values: CDR1 MNHEY, CDR2 SVGEGT. CDR3 protein: CASSYSAGAGGPIRTDTQYF.

The chain links TRBV6-1 to TRBJ2-2; the D call from TCRdb, TRBD2, cannot be confirmed without DNA. The CDR3 contains 14 residues. Per germline, CDR1 MNHNS and CDR2 SASEGT. This chain's CDR3 is CASAFRGEVGELFF.